These T cell receptor beta chains were read from a single sample in a study of cytomegalovirus exposure and HLA in healthy donors. TCRdb's table, derived via immunoSEQ multiplex PCR, lists solely in-frame clones and lacks some. The sample includes 95,000 to 100,000 clones, about 75% of them seen just once. The sequenced sample consisted of PBMCs. These receptors were taken from a man between 50 and 59 years old in good health and CMV-seronegative. Both conserved end residues are part of each CDR3. Each record gives: clone size, J gene, D gene, CDR3 length, V gene, CDR3 DNA, CDR3 protein. The D gene is left open where the match is weak. Where a row states a size, it is once, few, many or the class of an expanded clone; other rows omit it.

>-|TRBJ2-1|TRBD2|17|TRBV5-1
TGCGCCAGCAGCTTGTTACCCGCGGGGGGATCCTACAATGAGCAGTTCTTC
CASSLLPAGGSYNEQFF
>-|TRBJ2-3|TRBD2|14|TRBV29-1
TGCAGCGTTGGATATTCGGGGGGGGCAGATACGCAGTATTTT
CSVGYSGGADTQYF
>once|TRBJ2-3|TRBD1|16|TRBV30
TGTGCCTCCTTTTGGACAGGTACAACAAGCACAGATACGCAGTATTTT
CASFWTGTTSTDTQYF
>-|TRBJ2-3|-|16|TRBV2
TGTGCCACCGAGGAGGATGGCGGGATGATGACAGATACGCAGTATTTT
CATEEDGGMMTDTQYF
>-|TRBJ2-7|-|15|TRBV7-8
TGTGCCAGCAGCGAACGGACATTCCAATCCTACGAGCAGTACTTC
CASSERTFQSYEQYF
>-|TRBJ2-1|TRBD1|15|TRBV28
TGTGCCAGCAGTTCCCGGGACAGGGGGCGGAATGAGCAGTTCTTC
CASSSRDRGRNEQFF
>few|TRBJ2-1|-|13|TRBV7-9
TGTGCCAGCAGCTTATACAGGGCCAATGAGCAGTTCTTC
CASSLYRANEQFF
>-|TRBJ1-6|TRBD1|13|TRBV10-2
TGCGCCTGTCAGGGACAGTCTAATTCACCCCTCCACTTT
CACQGQSNSPLHF
>-|TRBJ2-1|TRBD1|15|TRBV19
TGTGCCAGTAGTCTCCGGGACAGGGATGTTAATGAGCAGTTCTTC
CASSLRDRDVNEQFF
>-|TRBJ2-7|TRBD1|13|TRBV19
TGTGCCAGTAGTGCAGGGGGTGTCAACGAGCAGTACTTC
CASSAGGVNEQYF
>-|TRBJ1-6|-|16|TRBV4-2
TGTGCCAGCAGCCTGAGCGGGCCCCCCAGGAATTCACCCCTCCACTTT
CASSLSGPPRNSPLHF
>-|TRBJ1-1|-|14|TRBV5-5
TGTGCCAGCAGCTTGGCCTTTAGGGGGTCTGAAGCTTTCTTT
CASSLAFRGSEAFF
>once|TRBJ1-5|-|16|TRBV28
TGTGCCAGCAGCACCGGACAGTTGGGGGGCAATCAGCCCCAGCATTTT
CASSTGQLGGNQPQHF
>-|TRBJ2-7|TRBD1|14|TRBV28
TGTGCCAGCAGCTCACCGGGACAGGGGGCGCGTCAGTACTTC
CASSSPGQGARQYF
>-|TRBJ2-7|-|14|TRBV7-8
TGTGCCAGCAGCTTAGCTGGCGGTAACTACGCACAGTACTTC
CASSLAGGNYAQYF
>-|TRBJ2-5|-|16|TRBV4-3
TGCGCCAGCAGCCAAGATTCCCCCGCGGAGGAAGAGACCCAGTACTTC
CASSQDSPAEEETQYF
>once|TRBJ2-4|-|15|TRBV4-1
TGCGCCAGCAGCCAACAAGGGACAACGGGGAACATTCAGTACTTC
CASSQQGTTGNIQYF
>-|TRBJ2-6|-|16|TRBV6-6
TGTGCCAGCAGTTACTCGGGGGGTACTGGGGCCAACGTCCTGACTTTC
CASSYSGGTGANVLTF
>-|TRBJ1-2|-|16|TRBV7-9
TGTGCCAGCAGCTTAGCGCGGGGTGGCAGAGTATATGGCTACACCTTC
CASSLARGGRVYGYTF
>-|TRBJ1-5|TRBD1|14|TRBV4-3
TGCGCCAGCAGCCAGGGACAGGGGAATCAGCCCCAGCATTTT
CASSQGQGNQPQHF
>few|TRBJ2-3|TRBD2|14|TRBV6-4
TGTGCCAGCAGTGAGCGGGGGGGCACAGATACGCAGTATTTT
CASSERGGTDTQYF
>-|TRBJ1-2|TRBD1|17|TRBV27
TGTGCCAGCAGTCCCCTGGGACAGGGGGTTTTGAACTATGGCTACACCTTC
CASSPLGQGVLNYGYTF
>-|TRBJ1-4|-|17|TRBV15
TGTGCCACCAGCAGAGATAGGGAAGCGGCAACTAATGAAAAACTGTTTTTT
CATSRDREAATNEKLFF
>-|TRBJ2-7|-|15|TRBV10-3
TGTGCCATCAGTGAGCGGCGGACTACCTCCTACGAGCAGTACTTC
CAISERRTTSYEQYF
>once|TRBJ2-2|-|16|TRBV9
TGTGCCAGCAGTGTGGATGGGGCTGTAAACACCGGGGAGCTGTTTTTT
CASSVDGAVNTGELFF
>-|TRBJ1-1|TRBD1|16|TRBV7-8
TGTGCCAGCAGCCTAAGACCAGGGGGCGGGAACACTGAAGCTTTCTTT
CASSLRPGGGNTEAFF
>once|TRBJ2-1|-|17|TRBV5-4
TGTGCCAGCAGCTCCCCACCGGGTCGAAGCTCCTACAATGAGCAGTTCTTC
CASSSPPGRSSYNEQFF
>-|TRBJ1-1|TRBD1|15|TRBV5-1
TGCGCCAGCAGCCCAATATCGAACCAGGGGGCTGAAGCTTTCTTT
CASSPISNQGAEAFF
>-|TRBJ1-6|-|13|TRBV18
TGTGCCAGCTCACCACACCGGGGGTCACCCCTCCACTTT
CASSPHRGSPLHF
>-|TRBJ2-7|-|12|TRBV28
TGTACCAGCACACGTACAGTTTACGAGCAGTACTTC
CTSTRTVYEQYF
>few|TRBJ1-2|-|13|TRBV5-1
TGCGCCAGCAGCTTGGAGGCTGCGGTGGGCTACACCTTC
CASSLEAAVGYTF
>few|TRBJ2-3|TRBD2|16|TRBV11-2
TGTGCCAGCAGCCTTAGCGGGGGAGCTAGCACAGATACGCAGTATTTT
CASSLSGGASTDTQYF
>-|TRBJ2-4|TRBD2|16|TRBV28
TGTGCCAGCAGCCCCCCAACCCCCTCTAGCGGGGAGAATCAGTACTTC
CASSPPTPSSGENQYF
>once|TRBJ1-2|TRBD1|13|TRBV28
TGTGCCAGCAGGGACAGGGTCATCTATGGCTACACCTTC
CASRDRVIYGYTF
>-|TRBJ2-7|-|14|TRBV5-1
TGCGCCAGCAGCACACTACAGGGTCGGTGGGAGCAGTACTTC
CASSTLQGRWEQYF
>-|TRBJ2-2|TRBD1|13|TRBV29-1
TGCAGCGTACGACAGGGGGACACCGGGGAGCTGTTTTTT
CSVRQGDTGELFF
>-|TRBJ2-1|-|12|TRBV15
TGTGCCACCAGCCCTTACTACAATGAGCAGTTCTTC
CATSPYYNEQFF
>-|TRBJ1-4|-|15|TRBV2
TGTGCCAGCAGTTCGACGGCGGGGTCTAATGAAAAACTGTTTTTT
CASSSTAGSNEKLFF
>few|TRBJ1-5|-|14|TRBV5-4
TGTGCCAGCAGCTTGGAAGGGGCCCATCAGCCCCAGCATTTT
CASSLEGAHQPQHF
>-|TRBJ1-1|TRBD1|17|TRBV18
TGTGCCAGCTCACCAGGGACAGGGGGCGGAATGAACACTGAAGCTTTCTTT
CASSPGTGGGMNTEAFF
>once|TRBJ2-7|-|15|TRBV30
TGTGCCTGGAGTGTATGGACGGACAATATCTACGAGCAGTACTTC
CAWSVWTDNIYEQYF
>-|TRBJ1-2|-|13|TRBV18
TGTGCCAGCTCACTAGGACAGATGGATGGCTACACCTTC
CASSLGQMDGYTF
>-|TRBJ2-2|TRBD2|20|TRBV4-1
TGCGCCAGCAGCGCACCCCGAAAAGGCGGGGGGGCCAACGGGAGCGGGGAGCTGTTTTTT
CASSAPRKGGGANGSGELFF
>-|TRBJ1-1|-|14|TRBV7-2
TGTGCCAGCAGCGTTCAGGGAAGTAGCCCTGAAGCTTTCTTT
CASSVQGSSPEAFF
>-|TRBJ1-1|-|13|TRBV28
TGTGCCAGCAGTTTACCCGGGAACACTGAAGCTTTCTTT
CASSLPGNTEAFF
>-|TRBJ1-5|TRBD1|14|TRBV5-4
TGTGCCAGCAGCTTCCGGGACAGGGAAGACCCCCAGCATTTT
CASSFRDREDPQHF
>-|TRBJ1-5|-|15|TRBV27
TGTGCCAGCAGTATCCGCTCGGGATACAATCAGCCCCAGCATTTT
CASSIRSGYNQPQHF
>few|TRBJ2-7|-|13|TRBV2
TGTGCCAGCAGTGATAGTCTTACCTACGAGCAGTACTTC
CASSDSLTYEQYF
>-|TRBJ1-4|-|14|TRBV5-8
TGTGCCAGCAGCTTGCAACACCTTAATGAAAAACTGTTTTTT
CASSLQHLNEKLFF
>-|TRBJ2-7|TRBD1|14|TRBV5-1
TGCGCCAGCAGCACCACAGGGGGACAGTACGAGCAGTACTTC
CASSTTGGQYEQYF
>many|TRBJ1-2|TRBD1|14|TRBV19
TGTGCCAGTAAGACAGGGGGCGCGATCTATGGCTACACCTTC
CASKTGGAIYGYTF
>-|TRBJ2-1|TRBD2|15|TRBV11-2
TGTGCCAGCAGCTTAGTTCACGGGAGGTGGCATGAGCAGTTCTTC
CASSLVHGRWHEQFF
>-|TRBJ1-3|TRBD1|17|TRBV7-9
TGTGCCAGCAGCTTAATTCGGACAGGGAGCTCTGGAAACACCATATATTTT
CASSLIRTGSSGNTIYF
>-|TRBJ1-5|-|12|TRBV19
TGTGCCGCGATGAGAGAGAGTCAGCCCCAGCATTTT
CAAMRESQPQHF
>-|TRBJ1-1|-|14|TRBV28
TGTGCCAGCAGTCGAGAAATCATGAACACTGAAGCTTTCTTT
CASSREIMNTEAFF
>-|TRBJ2-1|TRBD1|14|TRBV10-1
TGCGCCAGCAGTGAGGCGGACAGGTCGGGTGAGCAGTTCTTC
CASSEADRSGEQFF
>-|TRBJ1-2|-|14|TRBV6-1
TGTGCCAGCAGTTCCCAGACAGTCCACGGTGGCTACACCTTC
CASSSQTVHGGYTF
>-|TRBJ1-6|-|15|TRBV5-1
TGCGCCAGCAGCTTGCGCGGGCTGGATAATTCACCCCTCCACTTT
CASSLRGLDNSPLHF
>-|TRBJ2-5|-|15|TRBV18
TGTGCCAGCTCACCGCTGATCGGTTCCGGAGAGACCCAGTACTTC
CASSPLIGSGETQYF